One sample yielded the 15 T cell receptor beta chains listed below, sequenced in a study of human T cells and chemical hapten exposure. The sample's time point: healthy volunteer bleed at 2 weeks. The authors' total RNA extraction used unfractionated whole blood. TCRdb recomputed calls from the RACE reads with MiXCR, one row per CDR3 protein. Of 35,000 to 50,000 distinct CDR3 sequences in the sample, around 4% were seen once. Sequencing was carried out using whole blood. Every receptor here comes from a female donor in good health. Some clones in this sample may be carry-over from other donors' samples.

There are many counts of this clonotype. The chain carries TRBV6-6 and TRBJ2-5; 9 nucleotides match TRBD2. The germline V gene encodes CDR1 MNHNY and CDR2 SVGAGI (reference sequence). The CDR3 covers 15 residues. Trimming cost V 3 bases and J 5 bases; bases outside gene matches: 7. CDR3 DNA sequence: TGTGCCAGCAGTTATTGGAGTAGCGGGGGTGAGACCCAGTACTTC. It encodes CASSYWSSGGETQYF.

The sample holds many counts of this clonotype. The V and J genes are TRBV7-3 and TRBJ2-1; 10 bases agree with TRBD2. From germline, CDR1 is SGHTA and CDR2 FQGTGA. Trimming took 5 bases from V and 4 from J; bases not matched to a gene: 5. This CDR3 region has 15 residues. DNA for the CDR3: TGTGCCAGCAGCCAACTAGCGGGGAATTACAATGAGCAGTTCTTC. Translation: CASSQLAGNYNEQFF. The complete variable domain, with remaining parts taken from reference TRBV7-3 and TRBJ2-1, reads GAGVSQTPSNKVTEKGKYVELRCDPISGHTALYWYRQSLGQGPEFLIYFQGTGAADDSGLPNDRFFAVRPEGSVSTLKIQRTERGDSAVYLCASSQLAGNYNEQFFGPGTRLTVL.

The chain couples TRBV29-1 to TRBJ2-1; D might be TRBD1 (6 bases). The V end was cut by 6 bases, the J end by 12 bases, with 18 bases between. The germline CDR1 and CDR2 sequences are SQVTM and ANQGSEA. The CDR3 totals 12 residues. Here the CDR3 DNA reads TGCAGCGTCTCCAGGGGTGGGACAAGGCAGTTCTTC. Amino acid sequence: CSVSRGGTRQFF.

As regards this clonotype: This may be a read error: a much more frequent sequence differs by one nucleotide. This sequence joins TRBV20-1 and TRBJ2-7; no firm D call. The germline gives CDR1 DFQATT, CDR2 SNEGSKA (reference sequence). The CDR3 covers 17 residues. The CDR3 sequence: CSARALLSGPGRHEHYF. The CDR3 DNA reads as TGCAGTGCTAGAGCTCTATTGTCCGGACCAGGCCGCCACGAGCATTACTTC.

This clonotype came up many times. The gene calls are TRBV18 and TRBJ1-1; 9 bases fit TRBD1. J was trimmed by 4 bases and V by 4 bases; bases with no gene match: 10. Germline CDR1 and CDR2: KGHSH and LQKENI. The CDR3 contains 16 residues. This CDR3 is CASSLEQGAGGTEAFF. CDR3 nucleotide sequence: TGTGCCAGCTCACTCGAACAGGGGGCCGGCGGCACTGAAGCTTTCTTT.

This clonotype was detected many times. The chain is built from TRBV6-5 and TRBJ2-2, with a tentative D call TRBD2 (7 bases). The CDR3 runs 17 residues. Germline loops: CDR1 MNHEY, CDR2 SVGAGI. V gave up 4 bases and J gave up 0 bases, with 15 bases separating them. The CDR3 reads CASSLSGDTSNTGELFF. Written as DNA, the CDR3 is TGTGCCAGCAGTTTGAGCGGGGACACCTCGAACACCGGGGAGCTGTTTTTT.

This clonotype was found many times. The chain recombines TRBV4-3 with TRBJ2-3; 9 bases map to TRBD2. Germline lookup yields CDR1 LGHNA and CDR2 YSLEER. The CDR3 is 18 residues long. Trimming removed 0 bases from V and 2 bases from J; junction bases left unmatched: 9. DNA for the CDR3: TGCGCCAGCAGCCAAGATCGGGGCGGGGGGGCTCACACAGATACGCAGTATTTT. Its translation: CASSQDRGGGAHTDTQYF.

This clonotype was detected ten times or more. The chain joins TRBV2 to TRBJ1-6; D perhaps matches TRBD1 (6 bases). The CDR3 has 15 amino acids. Looked up from germline, CDR1 is SNHLY and CDR2 is FYNNEI. Trimming took 6 bases from V and 9 from J, leaving 18 bases between them. CDR3 sequence (DNA): TGTGCCAGCAGACTAAGGGGGGTTTTGGTTTCACCCCTCCACTTT. Its translation is CASRLRGVLVSPLHF. Variable domain in full (rest from reference TRBV2 and TRBJ1-6): EPEVTQTPSHQVTQMGQEVILRCVPISNHLYFYWYRQILGQKVEFLVSFYNNEISEKSEIFDDQFSVERPDGSNFTLKIRSTKLEDSAMYFCASRLRGVLVSPLHFGNGTRLTVT.

The sample holds many counts of this clonotype. The V gene is TRBV5-1, the J gene TRBJ2-1; possible D gene TRBD2, 7 bases. The CDR3 covers 14 residues. V lost 4 bases and J 5 bases, leaving 13 bases between the germline ends. Germline-derived CDR1 and CDR2 are SGHRS and YFSETQ. The CDR3 DNA is TGCGCCAGCAGCGGGGGGGCCACTAACAATGAGCAGTTCTTC. It codes for CASSGGATNNEQFF.

This clonotype was counted a few times. The V and J genes are TRBV29-1 and TRBJ1-1, with D hard to call. CDR1 and CDR2 (germline): SQVTM, ANQGSEA. V lost 0 bases and J 7 bases, leaving 9 bases between the germline ends. The CDR3 runs 12 residues. The CDR3: CSVEEGCHEAFF. As DNA, the CDR3 is TGCAGCGTTGAAGAAGGGTGCCATGAAGCTTTCTTT.

This clonotype was seen many times. The chain has TRBV27 and TRBJ2-1; TRBD2 matches 16 bases. Germline V gene data show CDR1 as MNHEY and CDR2 as SMNVEV (reference sequence). The CDR3 runs to 18 residues. V lost 5 bases and J lost 6; bases outside the gene matches: 10. The CDR3 nucleotides read TGTGCCAGCAGTAAAAACCCGGGACTAGCGGGGGGGCTCAATGAGCAGTTCTTC. It yields the protein CASSKNPGLAGGLNEQFF.

This clonotype showed up many times. The V gene is TRBV20-1, the J gene TRBJ2-1; 9 positions match TRBD2. V gave up 3 bases and J gave up 4 bases; unmatched junction bases: 4. The CDR3 loop spans 14 amino acids. Germline loops: CDR1 DFQATT, CDR2 SNEGSKA (reference sequence). The CDR3 region has the DNA TGCAGTGCTAGTACGGCGGGGGGGTACAATGAGCAGTTCTTC. This gives the protein CSASTAGGYNEQFF.

In its sample, this clonotype was seen many times. This sequence joins TRBV20-1 and TRBJ1-6, with D perhaps TRBD1 (6 bases). The CDR3 has 17 residues. Germline V CDR1 and CDR2: DFQATT, SNEGSKA (reference sequence). Trimming shortened V by 4 bases and J by 1 base, and 17 bases separated the two germline ends. This CDR3 reads CSAKQGILRSYNSPLHF. CDR3 bases: TGCAGTGCTAAACAGGGAATTCTGAGGTCCTATAATTCACCCCTCCACTTT.

This clonotype was detected ten times or more. The chain is built from TRBV5-1 and TRBJ2-3; no firm D call. V gave up 5 bases and J gave up 4 bases, with 14 bases separating them. The CDR3 consists of 14 residues. CDR1 and CDR2 (germline): SGHRS, YFSETQ. CDR3 sequence: CASSVIGQADTQYF. CDR3 bases: TGCGCCAGCAGTGTGATTGGGCAGGCAGATACGCAGTATTTT.

This clonotype was observed at least ten times. V usage is TRBV14 and J usage is TRBJ2-2; 7 nucleotides align to TRBD2. V shed 4 bases, J shed 3 bases, and the junction held 8 bases outside the gene matches. Germline V CDR1 and CDR2: SGHDN, FVKESK. The CDR3 consists of 16 residues. This CDR3 is CASSPRLAAYTGELFF. CDR3 DNA: TGTGCCAGCAGCCCCAGACTAGCTGCGTACACCGGGGAGCTGTTTTTT.